The rows below give T cell receptor beta chains drawn from one sample of a study of OX40 agonist ivuxolimab in advanced cancers. Clones were read by immunoSEQ multiplex PCR, and TCRdb kept only the in-frame ones, dropping some. There are over 70,000 clones in the sample; roughly three quarters occur only once, and over 4.5% lies in the top ten. Sample: CD4+ or CD8+ T cells sorted from blood, taken in a trial of the OX40 agonist ivuxolimab. These receptors originate from an adult with an advanced solid tumor such as melanoma, head and neck, liver or kidney cancer. Each CDR3 is given without its conserved first and last residue. The order of the fields is V gene, CDR3 length, CDR3 protein.

TRBV5-1 12 ASSSGLEKGTQY
TRBV6-5 14 ASSYVRTGGGYGYT
TRBV7-7 13 ASSLGQGADEKLF
TRBV18 12 ASSQYPDGTEQY
TRBV29-1 11 SVEVPIGTEAF
TRBV19 12 ASSIRGGDQPQH
TRBV7-8 10 ASSLAAQPQH
TRBV2 13 ASSRLAGGYNEQF
TRBV7-2 13 ASSPRGRGYSPLH
TRBV7-6 11 ASSPSQNYGYT
TRBV6-1 9 ASSERVGAF
TRBV25-1 14 ASSGENALSYNEQF